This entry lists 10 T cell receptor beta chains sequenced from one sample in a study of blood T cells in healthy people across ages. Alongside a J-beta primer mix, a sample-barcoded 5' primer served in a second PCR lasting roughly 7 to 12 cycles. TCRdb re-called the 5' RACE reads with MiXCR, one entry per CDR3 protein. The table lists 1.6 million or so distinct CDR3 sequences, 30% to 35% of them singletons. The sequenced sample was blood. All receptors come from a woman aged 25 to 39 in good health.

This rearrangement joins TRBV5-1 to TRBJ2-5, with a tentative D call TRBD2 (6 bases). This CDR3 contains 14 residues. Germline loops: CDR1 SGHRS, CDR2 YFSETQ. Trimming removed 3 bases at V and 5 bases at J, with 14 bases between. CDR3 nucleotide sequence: TGCGCCAGCAGCTCCGGGACTTTTGGGGAGACCCAGTACTTC. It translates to CASSSGTFGETQYF.

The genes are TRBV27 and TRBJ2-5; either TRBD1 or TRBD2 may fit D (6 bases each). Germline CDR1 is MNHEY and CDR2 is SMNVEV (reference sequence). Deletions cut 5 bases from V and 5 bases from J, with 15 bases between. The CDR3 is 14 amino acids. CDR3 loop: CASSPLGGTETQYF. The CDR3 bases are TGTGCCAGCAGTCCTCTGGGGGGCACGGAGACCCAGTACTTC.

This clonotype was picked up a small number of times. CDR3 residues: CSARDSGRGSTDTQYF. Here the CDR3 DNA reads TGCAGTGCTAGGGATAGCGGGAGGGGGAGCACAGATACGCAGTATTTT. This chain links TRBV20-1 with TRBJ2-3; 11 positions agree with TRBD2. Germline-derived CDR1 and CDR2 are DFQATT and SNEGSKA (reference sequence). The CDR3 runs to 16 residues. V trimming: 3 bases; J trimming: 0 bases; junction bases outside the gene matches: 5.

The DNA of the CDR3 is TGCGCCACCTCACTAGGGCGGCACACAGATACGCAGTATTTT. Its translation is CATSLGRHTDTQYF. The V and J genes are TRBV5-1 and TRBJ2-3, with D maybe TRBD2 (5 bases). V was trimmed by 9 bases and J by 2 bases, leaving 16 bases between them. Germline V gene lookup returns CDR1 SGHRS and CDR2 YFSETQ. The CDR3 spans 14 residues.

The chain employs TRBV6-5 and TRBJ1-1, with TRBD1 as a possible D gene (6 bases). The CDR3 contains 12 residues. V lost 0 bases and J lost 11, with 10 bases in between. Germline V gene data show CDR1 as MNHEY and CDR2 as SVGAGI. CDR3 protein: CASSYSGGAAFF. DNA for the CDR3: TGTGCCAGCAGTTACTCAGGGGGAGCTGCTTTCTTT.

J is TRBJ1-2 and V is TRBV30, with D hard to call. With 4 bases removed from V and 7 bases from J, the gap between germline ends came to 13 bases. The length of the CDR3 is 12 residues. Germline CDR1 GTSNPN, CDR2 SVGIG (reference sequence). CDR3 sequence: CAWNAVGSGYTF. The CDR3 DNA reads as TGTGCCTGGAATGCGGTAGGGTCTGGCTACACCTTC.

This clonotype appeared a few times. CDR3 bases: TGTGCCAGCAGTGACGGGACTAGCGGGGGGGATACGCAGTATTTT. Its protein is CASSDGTSGGDTQYF. V usage is TRBV2 and J usage is TRBJ2-3; 15 nucleotides line up with TRBD2. Germline CDR1 is SNHLY and CDR2 is FYNNEI. This CDR3 comprises 15 residues. Trimming cost V 3 bases and J 6 bases; bases outside gene matches: 1.

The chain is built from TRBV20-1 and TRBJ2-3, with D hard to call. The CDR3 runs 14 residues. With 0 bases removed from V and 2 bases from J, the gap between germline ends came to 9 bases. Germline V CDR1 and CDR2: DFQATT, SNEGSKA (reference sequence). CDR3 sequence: CSARDPRHTDTQYF. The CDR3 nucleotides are TGCAGTGCTAGAGACCCGAGGCACACAGATACGCAGTATTTT.

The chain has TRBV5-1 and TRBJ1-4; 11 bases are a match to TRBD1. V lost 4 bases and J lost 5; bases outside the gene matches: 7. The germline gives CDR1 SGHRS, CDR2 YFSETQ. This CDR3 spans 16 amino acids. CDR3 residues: CASSRGQGARNEKLFF. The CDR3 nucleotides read TGCGCCAGCAGCCGAGGACAGGGGGCCCGCAATGAAAAACTGTTTTTT. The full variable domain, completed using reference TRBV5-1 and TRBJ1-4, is KAGVTQTPRYLIKTRGQQVTLSCSPISGHRSVSWYQQTPGQGLQFLFEYFSETQRNKGNFPGRFSGRQFSNSRSEMNVSTLELGDSALYLCASSRGQGARNEKLFFGSGTQLSVL.

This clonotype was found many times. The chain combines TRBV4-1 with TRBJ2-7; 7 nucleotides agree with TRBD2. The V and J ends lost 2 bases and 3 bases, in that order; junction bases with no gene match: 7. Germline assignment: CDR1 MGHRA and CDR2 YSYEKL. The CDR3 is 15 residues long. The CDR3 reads CASSQSPSGNYEQYF. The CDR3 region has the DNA TGCGCCAGCAGCCAATCGCCTAGCGGAAACTACGAGCAGTACTTC.